This T cell receptor beta chain was identified in a study of T cell responses to AZD1222 COVID-19 vaccine. General study points: Repertoires were sampled only after the peak T cell response. In a largely white British group with more females than males, clonal diversity was possibly underestimated. Among vaccine-associated CD4 TCRs, coverage spanned spike, with dominance at 160-218 and 743-854.

Repertoires were generated with immunoSEQ multiplex PCR, while TCRdb's copy carries only in-frame clones and drops some. The sample gives 160,000 or so clones, 92% of which show up once; around 4% is in the top ten. Remarks on this clone: The antigen remains unidentified.

The length of the CDR3 is 13 residues. Trimming left V 3 bases short and J 7 bases short, with 10 bases between. Germline V lookup: CDR1 DFQATT, CDR2 SNEGSKA (reference sequence). This clonotype was sampled from an adult in good health. The starting material was peripheral blood, obtained on day 0 of MenACWY control vaccination. The gene calls are TRBV20-1 and TRBJ1-6, with a weak D call TRBD1 (5 bases). The CDR3 DNA reads as TGCAGTGCTAGTTCTGGGGGGAATTCACCCCTCCACTTT. Its translation is CSASSGGNSPLHF.